Sequencing of this TCR beta chain was carried out in a study of molecular identifiers for immune sequencing clone quantification. This clonotype has ten or more counts. This CDR3 has 15 residues. V was cut by 2 bases and J by 3 bases, with 11 bases left in between. CDR1 and CDR2 from the germline V gene are SGDLS and YYNGEE. TCRdb re-called the PCR reads through MiXCR, storing one row per CDR3 protein. Altogether around 460,000 distinct CDR3 sequences are present, roughly 24% being singletons, with the ten largest covering around 0.76%. The chain carries TRBV9 and TRBJ1-4, with a tentative D call TRBD1 (5 bases). This clonotype originated in a human donor in good health. Some libraries in this study had Jurkat cell RNA spiked in. The sequenced material came from naive CD8+ T cells from blood, with Jurkat cell RNA spiked in. The subset: FACS-sorted CD8+CD4-CCR7+CD45RA+ naive T cells. This CDR3 is CASSVAGTSNEKLFF. The CDR3 DNA reads as TGTGCCAGCAGCGTGGCCGGGACTTCTAATGAAAAACTGTTTTTT.